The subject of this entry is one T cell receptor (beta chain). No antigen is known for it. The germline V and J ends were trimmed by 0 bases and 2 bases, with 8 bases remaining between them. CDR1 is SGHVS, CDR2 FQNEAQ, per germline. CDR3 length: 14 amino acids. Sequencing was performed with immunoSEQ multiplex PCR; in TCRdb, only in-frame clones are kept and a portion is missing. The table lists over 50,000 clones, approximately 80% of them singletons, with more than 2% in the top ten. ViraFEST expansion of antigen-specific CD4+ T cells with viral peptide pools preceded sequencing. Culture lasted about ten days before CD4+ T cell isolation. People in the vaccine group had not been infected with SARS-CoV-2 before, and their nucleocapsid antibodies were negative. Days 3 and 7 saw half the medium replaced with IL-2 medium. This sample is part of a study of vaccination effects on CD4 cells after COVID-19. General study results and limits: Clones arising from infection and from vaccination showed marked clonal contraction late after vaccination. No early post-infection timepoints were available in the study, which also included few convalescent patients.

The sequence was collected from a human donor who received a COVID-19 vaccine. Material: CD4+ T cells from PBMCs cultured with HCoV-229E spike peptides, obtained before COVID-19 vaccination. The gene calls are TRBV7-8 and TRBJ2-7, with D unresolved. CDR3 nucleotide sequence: TGTGCCAGCAGCTTAGCGGACGGGCCCTACGAGCAGTACGTC. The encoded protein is CASSLADGPYEQYV.